What follows are 13 T cell receptor beta chains derived from one specimen sequenced in a study of breast tumors, draining lymph nodes, adjacent tissues. MiXCR, run by TCRdb on the multiplex PCR reads, gives a single entry per CDR3 protein. Among about 52,000 distinct CDR3 sequences, 42% were seen once, and the ten largest hold 10%. Material for sequencing was breast tumor tissue. These receptor sequences come from a female donor with breast cancer. Some clones in this sample may be carry-over from other donors' samples.

To note about this clonotype: A read error may produce the germline difference seen at one junction end. The chain is built from TRBV7-8 and TRBJ2-1; the D gene is possibly TRBD2 (5 bases). Germline assignment: CDR1 SGHVS and CDR2 FQNEAQ. The CDR3 has 16 residues. DNA of the CDR3: TGTGCCGGCAGCTTAAACAGAGCAGGACTCTCGGATGAGCAGTTCTTC. It encodes CAGSLNRAGLSDEQFF.

There are many counts of this clonotype. This chain uses TRBV5-1 with TRBJ2-1; 7 nucleotides align to TRBD2. The CDR3 has 16 amino acids. CDR1 is SGHRS and CDR2 is YFSETQ in the germline V gene. Losses at the gene ends were 0 bases for V and 8 bases for J; bases not matched to a gene: 11. The CDR3 DNA reads as TGCGCCAGCAGCTTGGAGGTGGCGGGGGTAAAGCATGAGCAGTTCTTC. It yields the protein CASSLEVAGVKHEQFF.

Many counts were recorded for this clonotype. The gene calls are TRBV11-2 and TRBJ2-3, with 7 bases that match TRBD1. Trimming took 3 bases from V and 3 from J; bases not matched to a gene: 0. Germline assignment: CDR1 SGHAT and CDR2 FQNNGV. CDR3 length equals 13 residues. CDR3 sequence reads: CASSLDRTDTQYF. CDR3 nucleotide sequence: TGTGCCAGCAGCTTGGACAGGACAGATACGCAGTATTTT.

This clonotype was seen repeatedly, ten times or more. V gene TRBV20-1 combines with J gene TRBJ1-1, with a possible D match to TRBD1 (6 bases). V shed 2 bases and J shed 10 bases, with 17 bases lying between them. This CDR3 region has 13 residues. Germline V gene data show CDR1 as DFQATT and CDR2 as SNEGSKA (reference sequence). The CDR3 DNA is TGCAGTGCTAGATTACCCTCAGACAGGAGAGCTTTCTTT. This codes for CSARLPSDRRAFF.

This clonotype was seen only once. A single base separates this from a much larger clone, so it may be a read error. V gene TRBV12-3 or TRBV12-4 combines with J gene TRBJ2-1; TRBD1 matches 9 bases. The CDR3 sequence is 21 residues long. Trimming removed 5 bases from V and 10 bases from J; junction bases left unmatched: 30. The CDR3 nucleotides read TGTGCCAGCAGTCTCCCGCCGGGACAGGGACTTCCTAAGGGAATTCAGGGAGAGCAGTTCTTC. Protein product: CASSLPPGQGLPKGIQGEQFF.

This clonotype was counted at least ten times. A read error may produce the germline difference seen at one junction end. The gene calls are TRBV5-1 and TRBJ1-5; possible D gene TRBD1, 5 bases. The CDR3 loop spans 14 amino acids. Germline loops: CDR1 SGHRS, CDR2 YFSETQ. The chain's CDR3 is CTSSLGGGNQPQHF. In DNA, the CDR3 is TGCACCAGCAGCTTGGGGGGGGGCAATCAGCCCCAGCATTTT.

The chain uses TRBV2 and TRBJ1-6, with 8 bases matching TRBD1. CDR3 length equals 15 residues. Germline assignment: CDR1 SNHLY and CDR2 FYNNEI. The V gene end was trimmed by 6 bases and the J gene end by 9 bases; junction bases not matched to a gene: 10. The CDR3 bases are TGTGCCAGCAGGGACGGGCAGGGGGCAGGTTCACCCCTCCACTTT. Translation: CASRDGQGAGSPLHF.

This clonotype came up a few times. A read error may be the cause here, since a much bigger clone is one base away. The genes are TRBV6-2 or TRBV6-3 and TRBJ2-1, with D hard to call. This CDR3 contains 13 residues. The ends were cut back, 5 bases at V and 4 bases at J, with 9 bases in the middle. CDR1 and CDR2 from the germline V gene are MNHEY and SVGEGT. CDR3 residues: CASSHRPYNEQFF. The CDR3 bases are TGTGCCAGCAGTCATAGGCCTTACAATGAGCAGTTCTTC.

This clonotype has ten or more counts. V usage is TRBV30 and J usage is TRBJ2-7; D remains unclear. Germline CDR1 GTSNPN, CDR2 SVGIG (reference sequence). CDR3 length: 12 residues. Trimming cost V 5 bases and J 1 base, with 9 bases left between them. The CDR3 region has the DNA TGTGCCTGGGGTAAGAAGTCCTACGAGCAGTACTTC. This encodes CAWGKKSYEQYF.

Comment on this clonotype: This may arise from a read error, as a much more abundant clone is one base away. The chain carries TRBV5-8 and TRBJ2-5; D might be TRBD1 or TRBD2, each matching 6 bases. The CDR3 has 15 amino acids. The V gene's germline CDR1 is SGHTS and CDR2 YDEGEE. The V and J ends lost 0 bases and 7 bases respectively, with 16 bases between them. This CDR3 is CASSLGTAGAGTQYF. As DNA, the CDR3 is TGTGCCAGCAGCTTGGGGACAGCGGGCGCAGGGACCCAGTACTTC.

The J gene is TRBJ2-3, the V gene TRBV9; 11 bases match TRBD2. J was trimmed by 5 bases and V by 3 bases; bases with no gene match: 2. Germline loops: CDR1 SGDLS, CDR2 YYNGEE. The CDR3 totals 14 residues. CDR3 DNA sequence: TGTGCCAGCAGCGGTGGGACTAGCGGAGATACGCAGTATTTT. Protein sequence: CASSGGTSGDTQYF. Using reference TRBV9 and TRBJ2-3 for the parts outside the CDR3, the full variable domain is DSGVTQTPKHLITATGQRVTLRCSPRSGDLSVYWYQQSLDQGLQFLIQYYNGEERAKGNILERFSAQQFPDLHSELNLSSLELGDSALYFCASSGGTSGDTQYFGPGTRLTVL.

This clonotype was detected many times. V gene TRBV11-2 combines with J gene TRBJ2-4, with D possibly called TRBD1 or TRBD2 (5 bases each). This CDR3 spans 14 amino acids. CDR1 is SGHAT and CDR2 is FQNNGV in the germline V gene. V was clipped by 3 bases and J by 3 bases, with 9 bases between them. CDR3 DNA: TGTGCCAGCAGCTTTTGGGACGGCAAAAACATTCAGTACTTC. It translates to CASSFWDGKNIQYF.

This rearrangement joins TRBV7-2 to TRBJ1-6; TRBD1 aligns across 7 bases. The germline CDR1 and CDR2 sequences are SGHTA and FQGNSA. The ends lost 1 base at V and 8 bases at J; junction bases unmatched: 8. The CDR3 is 16 amino acids. Here the CDR3 DNA reads TGTGCCAGCAGCTTAGGGAGGACAGGTTCGGATTCACCCCTCCACTTT. Amino acids: CASSLGRTGSDSPLHF.